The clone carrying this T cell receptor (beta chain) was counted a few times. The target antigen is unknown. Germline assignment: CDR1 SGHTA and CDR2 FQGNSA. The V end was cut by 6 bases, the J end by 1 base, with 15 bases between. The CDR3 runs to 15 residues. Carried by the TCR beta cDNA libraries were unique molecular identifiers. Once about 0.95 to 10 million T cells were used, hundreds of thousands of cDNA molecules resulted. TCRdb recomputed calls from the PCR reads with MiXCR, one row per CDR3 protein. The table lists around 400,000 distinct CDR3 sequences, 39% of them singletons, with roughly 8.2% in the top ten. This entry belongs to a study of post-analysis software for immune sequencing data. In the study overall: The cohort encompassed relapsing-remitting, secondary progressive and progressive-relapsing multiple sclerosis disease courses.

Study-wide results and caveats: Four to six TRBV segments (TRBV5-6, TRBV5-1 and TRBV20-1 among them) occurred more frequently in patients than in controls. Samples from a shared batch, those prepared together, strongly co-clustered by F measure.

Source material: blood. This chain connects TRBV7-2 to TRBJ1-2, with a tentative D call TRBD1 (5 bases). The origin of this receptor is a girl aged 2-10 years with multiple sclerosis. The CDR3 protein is CASRLGGADNYGYTF. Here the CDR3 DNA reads TGTGCCAGCAGGCTAGGAGGGGCAGATAACTATGGCTACACCTTC.